The clone carrying this TCR beta chain has a handful of counts. As yet, its antigen is unknown. Per germline, CDR1 MDHEN and CDR2 SYDVKM. V lost 5 bases and J lost 5, with 9 bases in between. The CDR3 contains 12 residues. The sample is drawn from a study of Graves' ophthalmopathy and Graves' hyperthyroidism. Overall study context: Hyperthyroidism was classified as stable if no ophthalmopathy occurred within 18 months of follow-up. Study observations and caveats: Most thyroid clonotypes expanded beyond 0.001 frequency were also found in blood.

The study amplified TCR beta CDR3 regions using RNA transcripts. RT-PCR in the first round used HTBI primers; a second-round multiplex PCR followed. TCRdb ran MiXCR on the multiplex PCR reads and lists one entry per CDR3 protein. The profile shows around 1,000,000 distinct CDR3 sequences, 36% of them singletons. Clinical symptoms, serum thyroxine, TRAb, thyroid ultrasound and orbital computed tomography formed the basis of diagnosis. Sequenced material: peripheral blood or thyroid tissue (not recorded which). V usage is TRBV28 and J usage is TRBJ1-2; D unresolved. This TCR was recovered from an adult man with Graves' hyperthyroidism. The CDR3 region is CASSPAMYGYTF. DNA of the CDR3: TGTGCCAGCAGTCCGGCGATGTATGGCTACACCTTC.